This is a list of T cell receptor beta chains from one sample in a study of T cells in Graves' hyperthyroidism and ophthalmopathy. TCRdb reprocessed the multiplex PCR reads with MiXCR, giving one entry per CDR3 protein. The repertoire holds hundreds of thousands of distinct CDR3 sequences, 16% seen once, with about 17% in the top ten. Sequences were obtained from blood. The source is a woman in her late teens or twenties with Graves' hyperthyroidism. Both conserved end residues are part of each CDR3. Fields, in order: D gene, V gene, CDR3 length, clone size, J gene, CDR3 DNA, CDR3 protein. The D gene is left open where the match is weak. Clone sizes are given selectively: once, few, many, or a class where the clone is expanded.

>TRBD2|TRBV3-1|12|.|TRBJ2-3
TGTGCCAGCAGCACAGGACTAGCTGCGCAGTATTTT
CASSTGLAAQYF
>.|TRBV20-1|15|.|TRBJ2-3
TGCAGTGCTACCGGGGTTGCCCAGTGGACAGATACGCAGTATTTT
CSATGVAQWTDTQYF
>TRBD2|TRBV2|11|.|TRBJ2-3
TGTGCCAGCAGTGTGGGGGGGACGCAGTATTTT
CASSVGGTQYF
>TRBD1|TRBV7-8|17|many|TRBJ1-5
TGTGCCAGCAGCTTAGGTCGCGCCAGGGGGAGCAATCAGCCCCAGCATTTT
CASSLGRARGSNQPQHF
>.|TRBV14|14|few|TRBJ1-4
TGTGCCAGCAGTACAGGAGTTGGAGGGGAAAAACTGTTTTTT
CASSTGVGGEKLFF
>TRBD2|TRBV20-1|15|.|TRBJ2-1
TGCAGTGCTGGTTCACTAGCGGGGGGCTGGGATGAGCAGTTCTTC
CSAGSLAGGWDEQFF
>.|TRBV30|15|many|TRBJ1-1
TGTGCCTGGAGTGTTTTACGCGGGGTGAACACTGAAGCTTTCTTT
CAWSVLRGVNTEAFF
>.|TRBV20-1|14|many|TRBJ2-1
TGCAGTGCAGCCCCACAGGGTCCCTACAATGAGCAGTTCTTC
CSAAPQGPYNEQFF
>TRBD1|TRBV11-3|16|many|TRBJ2-7
TGTGCCAGCAGCTTCTTATCGGGACAGGGTCGAGTCGAGCAGTACTTC
CASSFLSGQGRVEQYF
>TRBD2|TRBV5-8|17|many|TRBJ2-3
TGTGCCAGCAGCCTGGGGATGGCGGGAGCGGGACCAGATACGCAGTATTTT
CASSLGMAGAGPDTQYF
>.|TRBV19|18|many|TRBJ1-1
TGTGCCAGTAGTATCCGACAGCTGGGCATAGTAGTGAACACTGAAGCTTTCTTT
CASSIRQLGIVVNTEAFF
>.|TRBV2|17|many|TRBJ1-5
TGTGCCAGCAGCACCCTGGGGGGGAGTAGGAGCAATCAGCCCCAGCATTTT
CASSTLGGSRSNQPQHF
>.|TRBV24-1|13|.|TRBJ2-3
TGTGCCACCGGCAGTCCGTTTTCAGATACGCAGTATTTT
CATGSPFSDTQYF
>.|TRBV13|19|many|TRBJ2-3
TGTGCCAGCAGCTCGGTCGGGCAGGCGAGCGGACTGCTCACAGATACGCAGTATTTT
CASSSVGQASGLLTDTQYF
>TRBD2|TRBV20-1|17|.|TRBJ2-6
TGCAGTGCTAGGCTACTAGCGGGGGTCTCTGGGGCCAACGTCCTGACTTTC
CSARLLAGVSGANVLTF
>TRBD1|TRBV20-1|13|many|TRBJ2-7
TGCAGTGCTACGGGACAGAGCTCCTACGAGCAGTACTTC
CSATGQSSYEQYF
>.|TRBV20-1|15|many|TRBJ2-3
TGCAGTGCTAGGAGGCTCGTCTTAGGCACAGATACGCAGTATTTT
CSARRLVLGTDTQYF